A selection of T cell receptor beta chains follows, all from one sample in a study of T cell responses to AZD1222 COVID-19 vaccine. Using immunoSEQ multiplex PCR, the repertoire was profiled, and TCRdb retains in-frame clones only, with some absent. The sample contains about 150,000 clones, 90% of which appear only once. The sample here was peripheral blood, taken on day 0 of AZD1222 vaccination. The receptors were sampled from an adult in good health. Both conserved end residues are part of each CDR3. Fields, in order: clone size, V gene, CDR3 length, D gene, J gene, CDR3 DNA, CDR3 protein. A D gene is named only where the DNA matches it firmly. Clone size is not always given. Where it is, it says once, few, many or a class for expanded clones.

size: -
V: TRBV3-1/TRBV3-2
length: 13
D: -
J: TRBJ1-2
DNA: TGTGCCAGCAGCCAGGGGGCGGGCTATGGCTACACCTTC
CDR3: CASSQGAGYGYTF

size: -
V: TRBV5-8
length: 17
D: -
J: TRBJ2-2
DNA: TGTGCCAGCAGCTTGGTTTGGGTAGGGGGGCTAACCGGGGAGCTGTTTTTT
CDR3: CASSLVWVGGLTGELFF

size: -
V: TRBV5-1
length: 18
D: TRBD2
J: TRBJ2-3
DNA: TGCGCCAGCAGCTTGGGACGACTAGCGGGGATAGGGGGAGATACGCAGTATTTT
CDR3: CASSLGRLAGIGGDTQYF

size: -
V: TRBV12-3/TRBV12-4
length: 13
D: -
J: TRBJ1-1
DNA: TGTGCCAGCAGTTTAAACCGGGATACTGAAGCTTTCTTT
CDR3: CASSLNRDTEAFF

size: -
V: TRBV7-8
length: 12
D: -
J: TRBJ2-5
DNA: TGTGCCAGCAGCTTAGTTGGGGAGACCCAGTACTTC
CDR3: CASSLVGETQYF

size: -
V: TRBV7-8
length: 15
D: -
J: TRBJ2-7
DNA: TGTGCCAGCAGCCCGGGGTTTGGCACCCCCTACGAGCAGTACTTC
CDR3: CASSPGFGTPYEQYF

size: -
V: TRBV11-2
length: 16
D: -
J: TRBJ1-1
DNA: TGTGCCAGCAGCCCCCAAAGGGGCAGGGGCCATACTGAAGCTTTCTTT
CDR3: CASSPQRGRGHTEAFF

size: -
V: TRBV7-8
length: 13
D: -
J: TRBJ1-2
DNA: TGTGCCAGCAGCGCCCGGACAGCGAGTGGCTACACCTTC
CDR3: CASSARTASGYTF

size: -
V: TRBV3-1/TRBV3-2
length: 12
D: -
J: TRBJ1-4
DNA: TGTGCCAGCAGCCAAGCATTTGAAAAACTGTTTTTT
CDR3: CASSQAFEKLFF

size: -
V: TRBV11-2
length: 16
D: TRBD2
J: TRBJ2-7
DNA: TGTGCCAGCAGCTTATTGGTGGGAGGGCCCTCTCTCGAGCAGTACTTC
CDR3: CASSLLVGGPSLEQYF

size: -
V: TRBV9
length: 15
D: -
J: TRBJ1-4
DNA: TGTGCCAGCAGCGAGTCCACCCAAGGGAATGAAAAACTGTTTTTT
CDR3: CASSESTQGNEKLFF

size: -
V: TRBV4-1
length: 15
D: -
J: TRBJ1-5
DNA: TGCGCCAGCAGCCAAGATCAGCACGGGGATCAGCTCCAGCATTTT
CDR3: CASSQDQHGDQLQHF

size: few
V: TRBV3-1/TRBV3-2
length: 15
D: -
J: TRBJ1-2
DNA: TGTGCCAGCAGCCAGGTTGGGACGGAGGTGTATGGCTACACCTTC
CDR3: CASSQVGTEVYGYTF

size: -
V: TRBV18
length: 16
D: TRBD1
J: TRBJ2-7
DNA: TGTGCCAGCTCACCCGCCGGGACAGATCCCTCCTACGAGCAGTACTTC
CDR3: CASSPAGTDPSYEQYF

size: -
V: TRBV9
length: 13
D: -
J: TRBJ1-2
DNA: TGTGCCAGTGGTGGGGGTCCCAACTATGGCTACACCTTC
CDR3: CASGGGPNYGYTF

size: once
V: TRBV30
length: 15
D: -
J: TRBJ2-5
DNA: TGTGCCTGGAGCAAACCTCCCCCGGGTGGGGAGACCCAGTACTTC
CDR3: CAWSKPPPGGETQYF

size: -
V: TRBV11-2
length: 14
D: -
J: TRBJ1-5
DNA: TGTGCCAGCAGCTTAGGAGGAAGCGGTCAGCCCCAGCATTTT
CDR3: CASSLGGSGQPQHF

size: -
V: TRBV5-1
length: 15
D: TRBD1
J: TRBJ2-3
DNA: TGCGCCAGCAGCCCGGACAGGGGTGGCACAGATACGCAGTATTTT
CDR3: CASSPDRGGTDTQYF

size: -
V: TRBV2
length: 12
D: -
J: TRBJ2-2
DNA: TGTGCCAGCAGTAAACCCGGCGGGGAGCTGTTTTTT
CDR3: CASSKPGGELFF

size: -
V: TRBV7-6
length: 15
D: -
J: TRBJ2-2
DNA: TGTGCCAGCAGCTTAGTGGGGATGAACACCGGGGAGCTGTTTTTT
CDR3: CASSLVGMNTGELFF

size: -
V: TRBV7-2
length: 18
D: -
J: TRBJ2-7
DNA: TGTGCCAGCAGCCCGATCCGTCCCCCGACAGCACTACCCTACGAGCAGTACTTC
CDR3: CASSPIRPPTALPYEQYF

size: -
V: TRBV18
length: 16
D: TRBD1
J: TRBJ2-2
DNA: TGTGCCAGCTCAGAACCGGGACAGCTGATCACCGGGGAGCTGTTTTTT
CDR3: CASSEPGQLITGELFF

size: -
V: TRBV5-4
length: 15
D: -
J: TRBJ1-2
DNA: TGTGCCAGCAGCCCGGGGGGGGTAACTAACTATGGCTACACCTTC
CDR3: CASSPGGVTNYGYTF

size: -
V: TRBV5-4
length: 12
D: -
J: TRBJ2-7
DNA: TGTGCCAGCAGCTGGAACTCCTACGAGCAGTACTTC
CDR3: CASSWNSYEQYF

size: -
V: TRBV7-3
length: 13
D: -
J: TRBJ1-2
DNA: TGTGCCAGCAGCTTAACTCGGGACGGGGGCTACACCTTC
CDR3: CASSLTRDGGYTF

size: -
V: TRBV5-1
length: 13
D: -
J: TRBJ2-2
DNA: TGCGCCAGCAGCTCCACGAACACCGGGGAGCTGTTTTTT
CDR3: CASSSTNTGELFF